This T cell receptor (beta chain) was profiled in a study of blood T cell repertoires in COVID-19. Study at large: Sources were T cells, B-cell-depleted T cells, or PBMCs; the material itself was cDNA or gDNA.

This clone was seen only once. The Seattle patients joined while their infection was active and were tracked longitudinally afterward. In the original processing: Amplification with reference gene primers provided the estimates of nucleated cell counts. Method: immunoSEQ multiplex PCR; TCRdb's copy keeps in-frame clones and lacks some. V, J and clone size derive from that table, while D and trimming were established from the DNA sequence. The table lists around 71,000 clones, about 80% of them singletons, with around 6.9% in the top ten. The CDR3 sequence is 14 residues long. Trimming took off 0 bases at V and 9 bases at J, with 12 bases between the two ends. Germline CDR1 reads ENHRY; CDR2 reads SYGVKD.

The rearrangement uses TRBV10-3 and TRBJ1-5, with D unresolved. This sequence was found in a man between 25 and 39 years old with COVID-19, enrolled during active disease. Sample: peripheral blood. CDR3 sequence reads: CAISESVNAGPQHF. The CDR3 DNA is TGTGCCATCAGTGAGTCAGTTAATGCGGGGCCCCAGCATTTT.